Listed below are T cell receptor beta chains from one sample, sequenced in a study of blood T cell repertoires in COVID-19. The method was immunoSEQ multiplex PCR; TCRdb's version includes in-frame clones alone and lacks a portion of them. Of fewer than 250,000 clones in the sample, about 84% were seen once. The sample consisted of PBMCs or T cells enriched from blood (not recorded which). All receptors come from a woman in her 40s with acute COVID-19. Each CDR3 is given with its conserved first and last residue. Fields, in order: V gene, D gene, clone size, CDR3 length, J gene, CDR3 protein, CDR3 DNA. D genes are given only for firm matches. Clone size is given for some rows only: seen once, a few or many times, or a class if the clone is expanded.

>TRBV5-1|NA|NA|15|TRBJ2-5
CASSLQGMVQETQYF
TGCGCCAGCAGCTTGCAGGGGATGGTTCAGGAGACCCAGTACTTC
>TRBV30|NA|NA|12|TRBJ1-1
CAWEPPGLKAFF
TGTGCCTGGGAACCACCGGGACTAAAAGCTTTCTTT
>TRBV2|NA|many|15|TRBJ1-1
CASSYTREANTEAFF
TGTGCCAGCAGCTATACGAGGGAGGCGAACACTGAAGCTTTCTTT
>TRBV12-5|TRBD2|NA|19|TRBJ2-5
CASGFPRSGGPLSQETQYF
TGTGCTAGTGGTTTCCCTCGTAGCGGGGGGCCACTAAGCCAAGAGACCCAGTACTTC
>TRBV6-2/TRBV6-3|TRBD1|NA|12|TRBJ1-2
CASSYSTGGYTF
TGTGCCAGCAGTTACTCGACAGGGGGCTACACCTTC
>TRBV27|NA|many|13|TRBJ1-2
CASSTNTGYGYTF
TGTGCCAGCAGTACGAACACAGGGTATGGCTACACCTTC
>TRBV20-1|NA|NA|16|TRBJ2-6
CSASSEGTSGANVLTF
TGCAGTGCTAGTAGCGAAGGGACATCTGGGGCCAACGTCCTGACTTTC
>TRBV2|TRBD2|NA|21|TRBJ2-4
CASSPNRGAGLAAVAKNIQYF
TGTGCCAGCAGTCCCAATAGAGGCGCGGGACTAGCGGCTGTGGCCAAAAACATTCAGTACTTC
>TRBV24-1|TRBD1|NA|16|TRBJ2-3
CATSDGRTGRTDTQYF
TGTGCCACCAGTGATGGCAGGACAGGGCGCACAGATACGCAGTATTTT
>TRBV5-1|TRBD1|once|17|TRBJ2-3
CASSSPPGQGDTDTQYF
TGCGCCAGCAGCTCACCACCGGGACAGGGGGACACAGATACGCAGTATTTT
>TRBV19|NA|NA|14|TRBJ2-5
CASSIRGLGETQYF
TGTGCCAGTAGTATTCGGGGACTGGGAGAGACCCAGTACTTC
>TRBV18|NA|NA|13|TRBJ1-5
CASSPPENQPQHF
TGTGCCAGCTCACCACCGGAGAATCAGCCCCAGCATTTT
>TRBV28|NA|NA|15|TRBJ1-2
CASSFTVPGNYGYTF
TGTGCCAGCAGTTTTACTGTTCCAGGGAACTATGGCTACACCTTC
>TRBV5-6|TRBD1|NA|17|TRBJ2-3
CASSPIWGQGSTDTQYF
TGTGCCAGCAGCCCCATATGGGGACAGGGAAGCACAGATACGCAGTATTTT
>TRBV2|NA|once|13|TRBJ2-5
CASSGGQGATQYF
TGTGCCAGCAGTGGGGGGCAGGGTGCGACCCAGTACTTC
>TRBV7-9|NA|NA|19|TRBJ2-4
CASSLDLPRGQLAKNIQYF
TGTGCCAGCAGCTTAGACCTGCCCCGCGGACAGCTAGCCAAAAACATTCAGTACTTC
>TRBV2|TRBD2|once|16|TRBJ2-2
CASSELAGAGTGELFF
TGTGCCAGCAGTGAACTAGCGGGGGCGGGGACCGGGGAGCTGTTTTTT
>TRBV29-1|NA|NA|11|TRBJ2-7
CSVGRGNEQYF
TGCAGCGTAGGACGGGGGAACGAGCAGTACTTC
>TRBV6-2/TRBV6-3|NA|NA|14|TRBJ1-5
CASSQGQKIQPQHF
TGTGCCAGCAGTCAAGGACAGAAGATTCAGCCCCAGCATTTT
>TRBV7-8|TRBD1|NA|13|TRBJ2-5
CASSRGQGETQYF
TGTGCCAGCAGCCGGGGACAGGGAGAGACCCAGTACTTC
>TRBV19|NA|few|14|TRBJ1-5
CASSWDRGNQPQHF
TGTGCCAGTAGTTGGGATAGGGGGAATCAGCCCCAGCATTTT
>TRBV30|NA|NA|17|TRBJ1-2
CAWSVAGAAGRTYGYTF
TGTGCCTGGAGTGTAGCGGGGGCGGCAGGGCGGACCTATGGCTACACCTTC
>TRBV5-1|TRBD1|NA|15|TRBJ2-7
CASSLAGQGLHEQYF
TGCGCCAGCAGCTTGGCGGGACAGGGTTTACACGAGCAGTACTTC
>TRBV5-1|TRBD1|NA|15|TRBJ2-2
CASRAGGANTGELFF
TGCGCCAGCAGGGCAGGGGGAGCGAACACCGGGGAGCTGTTTTTT
>TRBV28|NA|NA|14|TRBJ2-2
CASSPRSRAGELFF
TGTGCCAGCAGTCCTCGGTCTAGAGCCGGGGAGCTGTTTTTT